The clone carrying this T cell receptor beta chain was counted a few times. What it binds is not known. TCRdb independently ran MiXCR on the 5' RACE reads; one entry per CDR3 protein. Among 1.5 million to 2 million distinct CDR3 sequences listed, 32% were seen once. This record comes from a study of identical twins. The J segment lost 2 bases and the V segment lost 3 bases, leaving 5 bases of the junction unmatched. From germline, CDR1 is SQVTM and CDR2 ANQGSEA. The CDR3 extends over 14 amino acids. General study results and limits: The presence of invariant MAIT and iNKT cells could partly confound analyses of zero-insertion sequences.

The receptor was isolated from a newborn girl in good health. The sequenced material came from cord blood. V and J are TRBV29-1 and TRBJ1-1; TRBD1 matches at 8 bases. This CDR3 reads CSVDSRGRNTEAFF. Here the CDR3 DNA reads TGCAGCGTTGATTCCAGGGGGCGAAACACTGAAGCTTTCTTT.